A single sample is the source of the 20 T cell receptor beta chains below, sequenced in a study of T cells in Graves' hyperthyroidism and ophthalmopathy. Researchers took RNA transcripts and amplified the TCR beta CDR3 regions from them. The HTBI primer set served for first-round RT-PCR of the TCR CDR3. From the multiplex PCR reads, TCRdb called clonotypes with MiXCR, one entry per CDR3 protein. The table lists approximately 420,000 distinct CDR3 sequences, roughly an eighth of them singletons. Sequenced material: blood. The receptors stem from a young woman with Graves' hyperthyroidism.

This clonotype occurred a few times. This chain connects TRBV12-5 to TRBJ2-1, with D uncertain. In germline, CDR1 is LGHNT, CDR2 FRNRAP. The CDR3 contains 12 residues. Trimming took 1 base from V and 8 from J, leaving 6 bases between them. CDR3 DNA sequence: TGTGCTAGTGGTTTGGGTGGGCATGAGCAGTTCTTC. Its protein product is CASGLGGHEQFF.

The CDR3: CASSVAEGLDYNEQFF. DNA for the CDR3: TGTGCCAGCAGCGTAGCGGAGGGACTAGACTACAATGAGCAGTTCTTC. The chain carries TRBV9 and TRBJ2-1; 8 bases fit TRBD2. J gave up 3 bases and V 0 bases, and 5 bases lay outside the gene matches. The CDR3 length is 16 residues. Germline assignment: CDR1 SGDLS and CDR2 YYNGEE.

This clonotype was seen repeatedly, ten times or more. The gene calls are TRBV7-3 and TRBJ2-1, with D possibly TRBD1 on 6 matching bases. V was pared by 5 bases and J by 7 bases, with 15 bases between. This CDR3 has 14 residues. The germline gives CDR1 SGHTA, CDR2 FQGTGA. CDR3 loop: CASSDRRTTNEQFF. CDR3 nucleotides: TGTGCCAGCAGCGACAGGAGAACTACTAATGAGCAGTTCTTC.

The rearrangement links TRBV18 to TRBJ2-7, with 14 bases fitting TRBD2. Trimming at V came to 6 bases and at J to 0 bases, leaving 13 bases not matched to a gene. Germline loops: CDR1 KGHSH, CDR2 LQKENI. The CDR3 contains 19 residues. Here the CDR3 reads CASSYSGTSGRGSSYEQYF. Here the CDR3 DNA reads TGTGCCAGCTCTTACTCCGGGACTAGCGGGAGAGGGAGCTCCTACGAGCAGTACTTC.

This clonotype occurred many times. This chain connects TRBV29-1 to TRBJ2-3; D is uncertain. Trimming left V 7 bases short and J 0 bases short, with 5 bases between. Germline lookup yields CDR1 SQVTM and CDR2 ANQGSEA. This CDR3 has 11 amino acids. CDR3 region: CSGQSTDTQYF. The CDR3 DNA sequence: TGCAGCGGCCAAAGCACAGATACGCAGTATTTT.

This clonotype was seen many times. V gene TRBV7-9 combines with J gene TRBJ2-7; tentatively, D is TRBD2 (7 bases). The CDR3 consists of 14 residues. Trimming shortened V by 5 bases and J by 6 bases, and 17 bases separated the two germline ends. In germline, CDR1 is SEHNR, CDR2 FQNEAQ (reference sequence). CDR3 DNA sequence: TGTGCCAGCAGCCCAGGGAGGGGGGATGGCGAGCAGTACTTC. This translates into CASSPGRGDGEQYF.

The DNA of the CDR3 is TGTGCCAGCAGCTTGGGCGGGAGGAACAATGAGCAGTTCTTC. Residues: CASSLGGRNNEQFF. J is TRBJ2-1 and V is TRBV7-2, with 8 bases matching TRBD2. The CDR3 is 14 amino acids. Trimming removed 3 bases from V and 5 bases from J; junction bases left unmatched: 3. Germline CDR1 and CDR2: SGHTA and FQGNSA.

CDR3 region: CSAEGQGYNEQFF. Here the CDR3 DNA reads TGCAGCGCAGAGGGACAGGGGTACAATGAGCAGTTCTTC. The chain uses TRBV29-1 and TRBJ2-1; 10 bases match TRBD1. Germline V gene lookup returns CDR1 SQVTM and CDR2 ANQGSEA. This CDR3 has 13 amino acids. Unmatched junction bases numbered 4, after V lost 7 bases and J lost 4 bases.

This clonotype turned up a few times. CDR3 in amino acids: CSASQGNGEKLFF. The CDR3 DNA reads as TGCAGTGCTAGTCAAGGGAATGGTGAAAAACTGTTTTTT. The rearrangement uses TRBV20-1 and TRBJ1-4; D is ambiguous. V gave up 3 bases and J gave up 7 bases, with 12 bases separating them. The V gene's germline CDR1 is DFQATT and CDR2 SNEGSKA (reference sequence). The CDR3 is 13 residues long.

In its sample, this clonotype was seen many times. This rearrangement joins TRBV6-2 or TRBV6-3 to TRBJ1-5; possibly TRBD1 for D (6 bases). Trimming stripped 9 bases from V and 0 bases from J, with 12 bases between. Germline CDR1 and CDR2: MNHEY and SVGEGT. The CDR3 is 14 amino acids. CDR3 bases: TGTGCCAGTACGAGGGACAATAGCAATCAGCCCCAGCATTTT. Protein sequence: CASTRDNSNQPQHF.

V is TRBV4-1 and J is TRBJ2-1, with D possibly being TRBD1 (6 bases). V lost 0 bases, J lost 9 bases, and 21 bases lay in between. The CDR3 totals 17 residues. Germline V gene lookup returns CDR1 MGHRA and CDR2 YSYEKL. The CDR3 DNA follows: TGCGCCAGCAGCCAAGAGGTGGTGGGGGCACCCCTGGGTGAGCAGTTCTTC. It encodes CASSQEVVGAPLGEQFF.

This clonotype was recorded many times. The genes are TRBV11-2 and TRBJ2-2, with a possible D match to TRBD2 (6 bases). CDR3 size: 15 residues. Germline lookup yields CDR1 SGHAT and CDR2 FQNNGV. V lost 5 bases and J lost 1, with 11 bases in between. DNA of the CDR3: TGTGCCAGCAGCCGATGGGGGGTGAACACCGGGGAGCTGTTTTTT. Its translation is CASSRWGVNTGELFF. The variable domain in full, with the rest retrieved from reference TRBV11-2 and TRBJ2-2, is EAGVAQSPRYKIIEKRQSVAFWCNPISGHATLYWYQQILGQGPKLLIQFQNNGVVDDSQLPKDRFSAERLKGVDSTLKIQPAKLEDSAVYLCASSRWGVNTGELFFGEGSRLTVL.

In this sample, this clonotype turned up many times. The rearrangement links TRBV13 to TRBJ1-2, with D possibly TRBD1 on 5 matching bases. V was clipped by 1 base and J by 7 bases, with 10 bases between them. Germline lookup yields CDR1 PRHDT and CDR2 FYEKMQ (reference sequence). CDR3 size: 13 residues. The CDR3 DNA is TGTGCCAGCAGCTTAGCAGGGTTGGGTGGCTACACCTTC. This codes for CASSLAGLGGYTF.

The rearrangement uses TRBV5-1 and TRBJ1-4; D is unclear. Germline V gene data show CDR1 as SGHRS and CDR2 as YFSETQ. The V gene lost 0 bases and the J gene lost 8 bases, with 11 bases spanning the gap. This CDR3 comprises 14 residues. The CDR3: CASSLEGLGEKLFF. The CDR3 coding sequence is TGCGCCAGCAGCTTGGAGGGTTTGGGAGAAAAACTGTTTTTT. The full variable domain, in which reference TRBV5-1 and TRBJ1-4 provide the parts outside the CDR3, is KAGVTQTPRYLIKTRGQQVTLSCSPISGHRSVSWYQQTPGQGLQFLFEYFSETQRNKGNFPGRFSGRQFSNSRSEMNVSTLELGDSALYLCASSLEGLGEKLFFGSGTQLSVL.

The V gene is TRBV6-1, the J gene TRBJ2-3; TRBD2 matches 7 bases. Germline loops: CDR1 MNHNS, CDR2 SASEGT. CDR3 size: 14 residues. Trimming removed 6 bases from V and 8 bases from J; junction bases left unmatched: 11. CDR3: CASSGGGEGRTQYF. CDR3 DNA: TGTGCCAGCAGCGGCGGAGGGGAGGGGCGTACGCAGTATTTT.

For the CDR3, the DNA is TGTGCCAGCAGGAAACCGGGGGGGTTAAATGAAAAACTGTTTTTT. Its protein is CASRKPGGLNEKLFF. The chain recombines TRBV27 with TRBJ1-4; tentatively, D is TRBD1 (5 bases). The germline V and J ends were trimmed by 6 bases and 5 bases, with 16 bases remaining between them. This CDR3 comprises 15 residues. Germline V CDR1 and CDR2: MNHEY, SMNVEV (reference sequence).

This clonotype was recorded a few times. J is TRBJ1-1 and V is TRBV5-5; 7 positions match TRBD1. V trimming: 0 bases; J trimming: 12 bases; junction bases outside the gene matches: 8. The CDR3 length is 13 residues. Germline V lookup: CDR1 SGHKS, CDR2 YYEKEE (reference sequence). The CDR3 nucleotides are TGTGCCAGCAGCTTGGCATCAGGGGGTTGGACTTTCTTT. Amino acids: CASSLASGGWTFF.

In its sample, this clonotype was seen many times. CDR3 sequence: CASGSLGDNTDTQYF. The CDR3 region has the DNA TGTGCTAGTGGTTCCCTGGGGGATAACACAGATACGCAGTATTTT. The chain combines TRBV12-5 with TRBJ2-3; D could derive from TRBD1 or TRBD2 (5 bases each). The ends were cut back, 4 bases at V and 2 bases at J, with 13 bases in the middle. The CDR3 is 15 residues long. CDR1 is LGHNT, CDR2 FRNRAP, per germline.

With regard to this clonotype: Germline and junction disagree at one end, which may indicate a read error. This chain links TRBV7-8 with TRBJ2-5; D gene ambiguous. Germline V gene lookup returns CDR1 SGHVS and CDR2 FQNEAQ. This CDR3 region has 12 residues. The CDR3 DNA reads as TGTGCCAGCAGCTTAAGTGGGCCCCCGAAGGACTTC. It yields the protein CASSLSGPPKDF. The full variable domain, completed using reference TRBV7-8 and TRBJ2-5, is GAGVSQSPRYKVAKRGQDVALRCDPISGHVSLFWYQQALGQGPEFLTYFQNEAQLDKSGLPSDRFFAERPEGSVSTLKIQRTQQEDSAVYLCASSLSGPPKDFGPGTRLLVL.

Ten or more counts support this clonotype. The chain joins TRBV7-6 to TRBJ2-3; 10 bases align to TRBD2. The length of the CDR3 is 14 residues. J gave up 6 bases and V 8 bases, and 8 bases lay outside the gene matches. Germline CDR1 and CDR2: SGHVS and FNYEAQ. CDR3 coding DNA: TGTGCCAGCGGACCACTAGCGGGATTGGATACGCAGTATTTT. Protein: CASGPLAGLDTQYF.